Sequencing of this T cell receptor (beta chain) was carried out in a study of shared clonotypes between healthy human individuals. Assay: immunoSEQ multiplex PCR; the TCRdb copy retains only in-frame clones and omits some. The sample carries under 850,000 clones, more than 85% recorded once. The CDR3 has 17 residues. CDR1 and CDR2 from the germline V gene are ENHRY and SYGVKD. Losses at the gene ends were 4 bases for V and 5 bases for J; bases not matched to a gene: 7. The naive CD8 subset, CD45RO-negative cells positively selected for CCR7, excluded terminally differentiated effector memory CD45RA+ cells. The study drew its donors from healthy HIV-negative adults without recent acute infections or vaccinations.

The chain combines TRBV10-3 with TRBJ2-1; 14 bases line up with TRBD2. This TCR derives from a young man in good health. The source material was naive CD8+ T cells sorted from blood. The CDR3 reads CAISGGTSGRLDNEQFF. As DNA, the CDR3 is TGTGCCATCAGTGGGGGGACTAGCGGGAGATTGGACAATGAGCAGTTCTTC.